The source of this T cell receptor (beta chain) is a study of cytomegalovirus exposure and HLA in healthy donors. This CDR3 contains 14 residues. Germline V CDR1 and CDR2: SGHDT, YYEEEE. V was clipped by 4 bases and J by 2 bases, with 12 bases between them. Healthy bone marrow donors made up the donors. The study ran its PCR with 60 Vbeta and 13 Jbeta primers. TCRdb's copy holds only in-frame clones and misses some; the assay was immunoSEQ multiplex PCR. The sample shows about 160,000 clones, approximately 81% of them seen only once. Study results and caveats: In a later analysis, at a false discovery rate of 0.05, 16,951 TCR beta sequences matched HLA alleles.

Comment on this clone: Its antigen remains unidentified.

The chain is built from TRBV5-6 and TRBJ1-1; D remains ambiguous. Source material: PBMCs. The receptor's source is a young woman in good health and CMV-seronegative. The CDR3 here is CASSGGFSNTEAFF. The CDR3 DNA sequence: TGTGCCAGCAGCGGCGGGTTTTCAAACACTGAAGCTTTCTTT.